This TCR beta chain emerged from a study of blood T cell repertoires in COVID-19. Turning to the study itself: COVID-19 samples collected from the United States, Italy and Spain covered acute and convalescent phases. From T cells, B-cell-depleted T cells, or PBMCs came the material, which was cDNA or gDNA.

CDR1 is SGHTA and CDR2 is FQGNSA in the germline V gene. Trimming cost V 1 base and J 0 bases, with 10 bases left between them. This CDR3 contains 16 residues. Assay used: immunoSEQ multiplex PCR; TCRdb lists only in-frame clones, some missing. This sample has approximately 94,000 clones, with approximately 81% found just once. The gene calls are TRBV7-2 and TRBJ2-4, with D possibly matching TRBD1 (5 bases). This clonotype was obtained from a human donor in a cohort sampled during active COVID-19. Sequenced sample: peripheral blood. DNA for the CDR3: TGTGCCAGCAGCTTAGACAGGTCACTAGCCAAAAACATTCAGTACTTC. Its translation: CASSLDRSLAKNIQYF. The full variable domain, with the rest looked up from reference TRBV7-2 and TRBJ2-4, is GAGVSQSPSNKVTEKGKDVELRCDPISGHTALYWYRQSLGQGLEFLIYFQGNSAPDKSGLPSDRFSAERTGGSVSTLTIQRTQQEDSAVYLCASSLDRSLAKNIQYFGAGTRLSVL.